These T cell receptor beta chains were read from a single sample in a study of blood T cell repertoires in COVID-19. Libraries were prepared by immunoSEQ multiplex PCR; TCRdb keeps only in-frame clonotypes and omits some of them. The sample shows 200,000 to 250,000 clones, less than 85% of them seen only once. Material for sequencing was PBMCs or T cells enriched from blood (not recorded which). These receptors all stem from a man aged 60-69 years who had recovered from COVID-19. Each CDR3 is given with its conserved first and last residue. Size is omitted from some rows. Given values are once, few, many or a class for expanded clones.

cdr3_aa: CASSQTGTAEAFF; v_call: TRBV4-3; j_call: TRBJ1-1; clone_size: NA
cdr3_aa: CASSAERGGLYEQYF; v_call: TRBV2; j_call: TRBJ2-7; clone_size: NA
cdr3_aa: CASSVWDRRPGGYTF; v_call: TRBV21-1; j_call: TRBJ1-2; clone_size: NA
cdr3_aa: CASSLSRGGAGHSNQPQHF; v_call: TRBV7-2; j_call: TRBJ1-5; clone_size: NA
cdr3_aa: CASSPNRVEAFF; v_call: TRBV7-8; j_call: TRBJ1-1; clone_size: NA
cdr3_aa: CASSLGRVYGYTF; v_call: TRBV11-3; j_call: TRBJ1-2; clone_size: NA
cdr3_aa: CASSHPPDRAGNQPQHF; v_call: TRBV23-1; j_call: TRBJ1-5; clone_size: NA
cdr3_aa: CASSPYRGPGTEAFF; v_call: TRBV18; j_call: TRBJ1-1; clone_size: NA
cdr3_aa: CASSRDRSNQPQHF; v_call: TRBV7-2; j_call: TRBJ1-5; clone_size: NA
cdr3_aa: CASSTRTGGDYGYTF; v_call: TRBV7-8; j_call: TRBJ1-2; clone_size: NA
cdr3_aa: CASKRDNNSPLHF; v_call: TRBV27; j_call: TRBJ1-6; clone_size: NA
cdr3_aa: CASSIDSGGRTNEQFF; v_call: TRBV19; j_call: TRBJ2-1; clone_size: NA
cdr3_aa: CASSYSQQGGEKLFF; v_call: TRBV6-5; j_call: TRBJ1-4; clone_size: NA
cdr3_aa: CASSLDRDSEAFF; v_call: TRBV11-2; j_call: TRBJ1-1; clone_size: NA
cdr3_aa: CASSQSFASGGAHEQFF; v_call: TRBV4-1; j_call: TRBJ2-1; clone_size: NA
cdr3_aa: CASSWAGGDSGELFF; v_call: TRBV5-1; j_call: TRBJ2-2; clone_size: once
cdr3_aa: CASSQNKRGLRRNEQFF; v_call: TRBV3-1/TRBV3-2; j_call: TRBJ2-1; clone_size: NA
cdr3_aa: CASSPRDRLNTEAFF; v_call: TRBV19; j_call: TRBJ1-1; clone_size: NA
cdr3_aa: CASSPGGGYETQYF; v_call: TRBV2; j_call: TRBJ2-5; clone_size: NA
cdr3_aa: CSLRTPQETQYF; v_call: TRBV29-1; j_call: TRBJ2-5; clone_size: NA
cdr3_aa: CASSLGVILVANTGELFF; v_call: TRBV7-8; j_call: TRBJ2-2; clone_size: NA
cdr3_aa: CASSQQAGEAFF; v_call: TRBV7-8; j_call: TRBJ1-1; clone_size: NA
cdr3_aa: CASSLETAANYGYTF; v_call: TRBV7-2; j_call: TRBJ1-2; clone_size: NA
cdr3_aa: CASSYSQPGYEQYF; v_call: TRBV6-5; j_call: TRBJ2-7; clone_size: once
cdr3_aa: CASSQEQGDRRNTGELFF; v_call: TRBV14; j_call: TRBJ2-2; clone_size: NA
cdr3_aa: CASSLQTTSREQYF; v_call: TRBV5-1; j_call: TRBJ2-7; clone_size: NA
cdr3_aa: CASSFSGQMNTEAFF; v_call: TRBV11-3; j_call: TRBJ1-1; clone_size: NA
cdr3_aa: CAISEGGGYTGELFF; v_call: TRBV10-3; j_call: TRBJ2-2; clone_size: NA
cdr3_aa: CASSQASGFISGANVLTF; v_call: TRBV3-1/TRBV3-2; j_call: TRBJ2-6; clone_size: NA
cdr3_aa: CASSWDRANTEAFF; v_call: TRBV11-2; j_call: TRBJ1-1; clone_size: once
cdr3_aa: CASSLTGFSNQPQHF; v_call: TRBV5-1; j_call: TRBJ1-5; clone_size: few
cdr3_aa: CASSPGLGVEKLFF; v_call: TRBV3-1/TRBV3-2; j_call: TRBJ1-4; clone_size: once
cdr3_aa: CAISEASGGNNEQFF; v_call: TRBV10-3; j_call: TRBJ2-1; clone_size: NA